Listed below are T cell receptor beta chains from one sample, sequenced in a study of cytomegalovirus exposure and HLA in healthy donors. Method: immunoSEQ multiplex PCR; TCRdb's copy keeps in-frame clones and lacks some. The top ten clones hold approximately 11% of a sample with approximately 120,000 clones, around 80% of them seen once. Material for sequencing was PBMCs. The receptors shown here come from a man aged 25-45 years in good health and CMV-seropositive. CDR3s include the opening cysteine and the closing phenylalanine or tryptophan. The order of the fields is CDR3 protein, CDR3 DNA, V gene, clone size, D gene, J gene. The D gene is left open where the match is weak. Rows may omit the clone size; those that give it use once, few, many or a size class.

CDR3aa: CASSENRGRQPQHF; CDR3nt: TGCGCCAGCAGTGAGAACAGGGGAAGGCAGCCCCAGCATTTT; v_gene: TRBV10-2; abundance: -; d_gene: TRBD1; j_gene: TRBJ1-5
CDR3aa: CASSVRTDNYEQYF; CDR3nt: TGCGCCAGCAGCGTTCGGACTGATAACTACGAGCAGTACTTC; v_gene: TRBV4-3; abundance: -; d_gene: -; j_gene: TRBJ2-7
CDR3aa: CASSLRGRAHEQYF; CDR3nt: TGTGCCAGCAGTTTAAGGGGGAGGGCCCACGAGCAGTACTTC; v_gene: TRBV27; abundance: -; d_gene: -; j_gene: TRBJ2-7
CDR3aa: CATHRESGVGGELFF; CDR3nt: TGCGCCACCCACCGGGAGTCGGGGGTCGGAGGGGAGCTGTTTTTT; v_gene: TRBV5-1; abundance: -; d_gene: -; j_gene: TRBJ2-2
CDR3aa: CASSPGLAGGPYLGGELFF; CDR3nt: TGTGCCAGCAGCCCGGGACTAGCGGGAGGGCCCTACTTGGGCGGGGAGCTGTTTTTT; v_gene: TRBV5-6; abundance: few; d_gene: TRBD2; j_gene: TRBJ2-2
CDR3aa: CASTPWGGAGGRGNTIYF; CDR3nt: TGTGCCAGCACCCCCTGGGGGGGGGCTGGCGGTCGGGGAAACACCATATATTTT; v_gene: TRBV9; abundance: -; d_gene: -; j_gene: TRBJ1-3
CDR3aa: CASSLLEGGDEQFF; CDR3nt: TGTGCCAGCAGTTTATTGGAGGGAGGTGATGAGCAGTTCTTC; v_gene: TRBV27; abundance: -; d_gene: -; j_gene: TRBJ2-1
CDR3aa: CASSLEAGLHNEQFF; CDR3nt: TGCGCCAGCAGCTTGGAGGCGGGACTTCACAATGAGCAGTTCTTC; v_gene: TRBV5-1; abundance: -; d_gene: -; j_gene: TRBJ2-1
CDR3aa: CASSRGQGVGTEAFF; CDR3nt: TGTGCCAGCAGTAGGGGACAGGGGGTAGGCACTGAAGCTTTCTTT; v_gene: TRBV6-5; abundance: few; d_gene: TRBD1; j_gene: TRBJ1-1
CDR3aa: CASSQDARGNTDTQYF; CDR3nt: TGCGCCAGCAGCCAAGATGCCAGGGGAAACACAGATACGCAGTATTTT; v_gene: TRBV4-1; abundance: -; d_gene: -; j_gene: TRBJ2-3
CDR3aa: CASRSYNEQFF; CDR3nt: TGTGCCAGCAGGTCGTACAATGAGCAGTTCTTC; v_gene: TRBV6-6; abundance: -; d_gene: -; j_gene: TRBJ2-1
CDR3aa: CASSFIKHRSGEQYF; CDR3nt: TGTGCCAGCAGTTTCATAAAGCACCGATCGGGCGAGCAGTACTTC; v_gene: TRBV28; abundance: -; d_gene: -; j_gene: TRBJ2-7
CDR3aa: CASSPDGWAGETQYF; CDR3nt: TGTGCCAGCAGCCCTGATGGGTGGGCAGGCGAGACCCAGTACTTC; v_gene: TRBV5-6; abundance: -; d_gene: -; j_gene: TRBJ2-5
CDR3aa: CASSPRGSGYNEQFF; CDR3nt: TGTGCCAGCAGCCCTCGTGGGAGCGGGTACAATGAGCAGTTCTTC; v_gene: TRBV7-9; abundance: -; d_gene: -; j_gene: TRBJ2-1
CDR3aa: CASRESSDNEQYF; CDR3nt: TGTGCCAGCCGAGAGTCCAGCGATAACGAGCAGTACTTC; v_gene: TRBV6-1; abundance: -; d_gene: -; j_gene: TRBJ2-7
CDR3aa: CASSNRDRGYTF; CDR3nt: TGTGCCAGTAGTAACAGGGATAGAGGCTACACCTTC; v_gene: TRBV19; abundance: -; d_gene: -; j_gene: TRBJ1-2
CDR3aa: CASSLAGNVGEQYF; CDR3nt: TGTGCCAGCAGCTTGGCCGGGAATGTGGGGGAGCAGTACTTC; v_gene: TRBV7-2; abundance: -; d_gene: -; j_gene: TRBJ2-7
CDR3aa: CASSATGVTEAFF; CDR3nt: TGTGCCAGCAGTGCGACAGGGGTTACTGAAGCTTTCTTT; v_gene: TRBV6-4; abundance: -; d_gene: TRBD1; j_gene: TRBJ1-1
CDR3aa: CASTQAYEQYF; CDR3nt: TGTGCCAGCACACAGGCCTACGAGCAGTACTTC; v_gene: TRBV6-5; abundance: -; d_gene: -; j_gene: TRBJ2-7
CDR3aa: CASSPPPPNEQFF; CDR3nt: TGTGCCAGCAGTCCCCCTCCCCCCAATGAGCAGTTCTTC; v_gene: TRBV27; abundance: -; d_gene: -; j_gene: TRBJ2-1
CDR3aa: CASSVPKNGLPNNEQFF; CDR3nt: TGTGCCAGCAGCGTACCAAAGAACGGACTCCCGAACAATGAGCAGTTCTTC; v_gene: TRBV9; abundance: -; d_gene: -; j_gene: TRBJ2-1
CDR3aa: CASSLQIKETQYF; CDR3nt: TGTGCCAGCAGCTTACAGATAAAAGAGACCCAGTACTTC; v_gene: TRBV5-6; abundance: -; d_gene: -; j_gene: TRBJ2-5
CDR3aa: CASTTTGDGNTIYF; CDR3nt: TGTGCCAGCACCACCACAGGGGACGGAAACACCATATATTTT; v_gene: TRBV7-9; abundance: -; d_gene: TRBD1; j_gene: TRBJ1-3
CDR3aa: CASSPTPTGSNYGYTF; CDR3nt: TGTGCCAGCAGCCCGACTCCGACAGGGAGTAACTATGGCTACACCTTC; v_gene: TRBV4-2; abundance: -; d_gene: TRBD1; j_gene: TRBJ1-2
CDR3aa: CASTPDRSNYGYTF; CDR3nt: TGCGCCAGCACCCCGGACAGGTCTAACTATGGCTACACCTTC; v_gene: TRBV4-3; abundance: -; d_gene: TRBD1; j_gene: TRBJ1-2
CDR3aa: CASSDGGLTDTQYF; CDR3nt: TGCGCCAGCAGTGACGGCGGACTCACAGATACGCAGTATTTT; v_gene: TRBV10-1; abundance: -; d_gene: -; j_gene: TRBJ2-3
CDR3aa: CASQYRETKNIQYF; CDR3nt: TGTGCCAGCCAATACAGGGAAACCAAAAACATTCAGTACTTC; v_gene: TRBV2; abundance: once; d_gene: -; j_gene: TRBJ2-4
CDR3aa: CASSQGHSQETQYF; CDR3nt: TGCGCCAGCAGCCAAGGACACAGCCAAGAGACCCAGTACTTC; v_gene: TRBV4-1; abundance: -; d_gene: -; j_gene: TRBJ2-5
CDR3aa: CASSPGTSRTGELFF; CDR3nt: TGCGCCAGCAGCCCCGGGACTAGCCGGACCGGGGAGCTGTTTTTT; v_gene: TRBV5-1; abundance: -; d_gene: TRBD2; j_gene: TRBJ2-2
CDR3aa: CASSLAGGPYEQFF; CDR3nt: TGTGCCAGCAGTCTAGCGGGAGGGCCCTATGAGCAGTTCTTC; v_gene: TRBV27; abundance: -; d_gene: TRBD2; j_gene: TRBJ2-1
CDR3aa: CATSRDHVAGGYEQYF; CDR3nt: TGTGCCACCAGCAGAGATCACGTGGCGGGAGGCTACGAGCAGTACTTC; v_gene: TRBV15; abundance: -; d_gene: TRBD2; j_gene: TRBJ2-7
CDR3aa: CASSARTSVYNEQFF; CDR3nt: TGCGCCAGCAGCGCCCGGACTAGTGTCTACAATGAGCAGTTCTTC; v_gene: TRBV10-1; abundance: few; d_gene: TRBD2; j_gene: TRBJ2-1
CDR3aa: CASSAGTAQETQYF; CDR3nt: TGCGCCAGCAGCGCAGGGACAGCCCAAGAGACCCAGTACTTC; v_gene: TRBV5-1; abundance: few; d_gene: TRBD1; j_gene: TRBJ2-5
CDR3aa: CAWAREVEQYF; CDR3nt: TGTGCCTGGGCGCGGGAGGTCGAGCAGTACTTC; v_gene: TRBV30; abundance: -; d_gene: TRBD2; j_gene: TRBJ2-7
CDR3aa: CASSFETGSNQPQHF; CDR3nt: TGTGCCAGCAGCTTTGAGACAGGGAGCAATCAGCCCCAGCATTTT; v_gene: TRBV6-6; abundance: -; d_gene: TRBD1; j_gene: TRBJ1-5
CDR3aa: CASSPRTRQGNTIYF; CDR3nt: TGTGCCAGCTCACCTCGGACTCGGCAGGGAAACACCATATATTTT; v_gene: TRBV18; abundance: -; d_gene: -; j_gene: TRBJ1-3
CDR3aa: CASSVGSRQATGELFF; CDR3nt: TGTGCCAGCAGCGTAGGGTCAAGACAGGCTACCGGGGAGCTGTTTTTT; v_gene: TRBV9; abundance: -; d_gene: -; j_gene: TRBJ2-2
CDR3aa: CASTPSGSANEKLFF; CDR3nt: TGCGCCAGCACGCCTAGCGGTTCGGCTAATGAAAAACTGTTTTTT; v_gene: TRBV5-1; abundance: -; d_gene: -; j_gene: TRBJ1-4
CDR3aa: CASSPTPQGRETQYF; CDR3nt: TGTGCCAGCAGCCCCACACCCCAGGGTCGGGAGACCCAGTACTTC; v_gene: TRBV28; abundance: -; d_gene: -; j_gene: TRBJ2-5
CDR3aa: CASTMGQNQPQHF; CDR3nt: TGTGCCAGCACCATGGGACAGAATCAGCCCCAGCATTTT; v_gene: TRBV5-8; abundance: -; d_gene: TRBD1; j_gene: TRBJ1-5
CDR3aa: CASSNRQGKGEQFF; CDR3nt: TGTGCCAGCTCAAATAGACAGGGAAAGGGTGAGCAGTTCTTC; v_gene: TRBV18; abundance: -; d_gene: TRBD1; j_gene: TRBJ2-1
CDR3aa: CASSLAGRHSQPQHF; CDR3nt: TGTGCCAGCAGTTTGGCGGGTAGGCACTCGCAGCCCCAGCATTTT; v_gene: TRBV28; abundance: once; d_gene: -; j_gene: TRBJ1-5